These T cell receptor beta chains were read from a single sample in a study of cytotoxic CD8 clonotypes in ibrutinib-treated CLL. Only in-frame clones appear in the TCRdb table, and some are missing; sequencing was by immunoSEQ multiplex PCR. Found here are approximately 280,000 clones, 70% to 80% of them singletons; the top ten hold about 5.3%. Source: PBMCs, taken at disease progression, from a patient treated with ibrutinib. The receptors were gathered from a human donor with chronic lymphocytic leukemia. Both conserved end residues are part of each CDR3. The D gene is left open where the match is weak. Clone size is not always given. Where it is, it says once, few, many or a class for expanded clones.

D gene,J gene,clone size,V gene,CDR3 protein,CDR3 DNA
TRBD1,TRBJ1-2,-,TRBV7-9,CASSWGTGRNYGYTF,TGTGCCAGCAGCTGGGGGACAGGGAGGAACTATGGCTACACCTTC
-,TRBJ2-7,few,TRBV7-2,CASSSASGYEQYF,TGTGCCAGCAGCTCGGCGTCAGGCTACGAGCAGTACTTC
TRBD1,TRBJ1-2,few,TRBV9,CASSVRTGGRGYTF,TGTGCCAGCAGCGTCAGGACAGGGGGTCGTGGCTACACCTTC
-,TRBJ2-3,few,TRBV27,CASRRWADTQYF,TGTGCCAGCAGACGATGGGCAGATACGCAGTATTTT
-,TRBJ1-5,-,TRBV2,CASDSQFPFDQPQHF,TGTGCCAGCGACTCCCAGTTTCCGTTCGATCAGCCCCAGCATTTT
TRBD1,TRBJ1-2,once,TRBV6-1,CASSHRTGNYGYTF,TGTGCCAGCAGTCACAGGACAGGGAACTATGGCTACACCTTC
-,TRBJ1-3,-,TRBV7-9,CASSLGDSGNTIYF,TGTGCCAGCAGCTTAGGTGATTCTGGAAACACCATATATTTT
TRBD1,TRBJ1-2,few,TRBV9,CASSAPGTGSLGYTF,TGTGCCAGCAGCGCACCCGGGACAGGATCTCTTGGCTACACCTTC
-,TRBJ2-3,-,TRBV5-4,CASSLPGEGTDTQYF,TGTGCCAGCAGCTTGCCAGGGGAGGGGACAGATACGCAGTATTTT
-,TRBJ2-1,few,TRBV27,CASKQGIHEQFF,TGTGCCAGCAAACAGGGAATCCATGAGCAGTTCTTC
-,TRBJ1-2,-,TRBV6-5,CATNRLPRNYGYTF,TGTGCCACCAACAGACTCCCCCGTAACTATGGCTACACCTTC
TRBD2,TRBJ2-5,-,TRBV6-1,CASSAGSGGFLETQYF,TGTGCCAGCAGTGCGGGCAGCGGGGGGTTTTTAGAGACCCAGTACTTC